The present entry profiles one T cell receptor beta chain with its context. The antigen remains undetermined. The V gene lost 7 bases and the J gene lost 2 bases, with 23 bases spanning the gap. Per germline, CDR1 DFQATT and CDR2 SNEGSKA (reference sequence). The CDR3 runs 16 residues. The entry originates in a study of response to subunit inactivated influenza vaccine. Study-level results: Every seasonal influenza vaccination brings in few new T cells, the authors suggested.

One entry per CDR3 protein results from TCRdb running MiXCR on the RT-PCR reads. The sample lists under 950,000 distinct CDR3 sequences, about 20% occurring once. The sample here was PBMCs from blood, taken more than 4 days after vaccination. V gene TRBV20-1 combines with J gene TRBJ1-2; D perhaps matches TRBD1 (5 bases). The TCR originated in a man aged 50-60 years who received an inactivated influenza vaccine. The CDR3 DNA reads TGCAGTGTCATACCTAAAAGACAGCCAGCGAACTATGGCTACACCTTC. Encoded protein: CSVIPKRQPANYGYTF.